This T cell receptor beta chain originates from a study of T cells in Graves' hyperthyroidism and ophthalmopathy. Study outcomes and limitations: The model's output predicted ophthalmopathy at a median of around 7 months prior to onset. In the blood, most expanded thyroid clonotypes above 0.001 appeared as well.

Amplification of TCR beta CDR3 regions used RNA as the template. Initially, a first-round RT-PCR of the TCR CDR3 employed the HTBI primer set. TCRdb recomputed calls from the multiplex PCR reads with MiXCR, one row per CDR3 protein. The sample includes around 500,000 distinct CDR3 sequences, about an eighth of them seen just once. The CDR3 loop spans 14 amino acids. Germline V gene sequence: CDR1 LGHDT, CDR2 YNNKEL (reference sequence). V dropped 4 bases and J dropped 10 bases, with 19 bases sitting between them. This clonotype was seen many times. The antigen remains undetermined. The clonotype comes from a woman between 18 and 29 years old with Graves' hyperthyroidism. The sample was blood. The chain couples TRBV3-1 to TRBJ1-1, with no clear D. In DNA form, the CDR3 reads TGTGCCAGCAGCCCGGCGAGGCGCCAGGAGGGAGCTTTCTTT. Encoded protein: CASSPARRQEGAFF.